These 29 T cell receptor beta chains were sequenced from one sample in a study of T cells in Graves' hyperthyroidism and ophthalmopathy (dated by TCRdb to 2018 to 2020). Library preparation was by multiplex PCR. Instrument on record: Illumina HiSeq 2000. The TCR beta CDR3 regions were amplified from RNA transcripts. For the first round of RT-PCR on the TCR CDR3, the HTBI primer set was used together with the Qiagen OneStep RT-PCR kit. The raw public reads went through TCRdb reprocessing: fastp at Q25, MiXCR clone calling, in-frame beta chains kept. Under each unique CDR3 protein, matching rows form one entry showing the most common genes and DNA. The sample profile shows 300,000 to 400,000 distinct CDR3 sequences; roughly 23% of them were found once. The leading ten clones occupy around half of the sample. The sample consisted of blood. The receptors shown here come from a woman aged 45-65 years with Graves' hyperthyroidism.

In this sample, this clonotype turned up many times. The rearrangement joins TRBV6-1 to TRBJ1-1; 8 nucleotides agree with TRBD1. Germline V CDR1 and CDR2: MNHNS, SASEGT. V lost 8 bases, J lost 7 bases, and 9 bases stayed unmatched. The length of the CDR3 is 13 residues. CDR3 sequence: CASRLTGAGEAFF. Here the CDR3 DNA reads TGTGCCAGCCGATTGACAGGGGCTGGTGAAGCTTTCTTT.

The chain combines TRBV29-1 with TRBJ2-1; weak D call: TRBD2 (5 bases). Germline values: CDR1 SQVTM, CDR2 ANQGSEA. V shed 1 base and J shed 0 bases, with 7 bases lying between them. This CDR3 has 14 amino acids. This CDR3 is CSVEVRDSYNEQFF. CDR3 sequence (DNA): TGCAGCGTTGAAGTGAGGGACTCCTACAATGAGCAGTTCTTC.

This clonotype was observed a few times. The chain's CDR3 is CASSPGRAGIQYF. CDR3 nucleotides: TGTGCCAGCAGCCCGGGCAGGGCGGGCATTCAGTACTTC. The chain joins TRBV3-1 to TRBJ2-4, with D perhaps matching TRBD1 or TRBD2 (5 bases each). The germline V and J ends were trimmed by 4 bases and 9 bases, with 13 bases remaining between them. Germline CDR1 and CDR2: LGHDT and YNNKEL (reference sequence). The CDR3 extends over 13 amino acids.

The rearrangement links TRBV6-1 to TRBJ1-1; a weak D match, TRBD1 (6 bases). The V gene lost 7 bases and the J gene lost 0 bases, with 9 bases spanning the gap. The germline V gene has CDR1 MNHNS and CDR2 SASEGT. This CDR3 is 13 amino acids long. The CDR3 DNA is TGTGCCAGCAAGAGGGACATGAACACTGAAGCTTTCTTT. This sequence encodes CASKRDMNTEAFF.

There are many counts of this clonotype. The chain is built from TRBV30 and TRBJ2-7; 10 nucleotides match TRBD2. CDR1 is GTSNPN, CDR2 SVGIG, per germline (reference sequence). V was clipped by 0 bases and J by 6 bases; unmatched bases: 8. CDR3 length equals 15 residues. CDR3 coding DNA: TGTGCCTGGAGTGTTGCCCTAGCGGGAGTGGTCGAGCAGTACTTC. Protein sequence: CAWSVALAGVVEQYF. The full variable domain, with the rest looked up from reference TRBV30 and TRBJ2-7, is SQTIHQWPATLVQPVGSPLSLECTVEGTSNPNLYWYRQAAGRGLQLLFYSVGIGQISSEVPQNLSASRPQDRQFILSSKKLLLSDSGFYLCAWSVALAGVVEQYFGPGTRLTVT.

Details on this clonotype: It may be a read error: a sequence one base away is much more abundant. The CDR3 region is CASSPLMAGGALDTQYF. DNA for the CDR3: TGTGCCAGCTCACCCCTTATGGCAGGGGGCGCGTTAGATACGCAGTATTTT. The chain uses TRBV18 and TRBJ2-3, with 8 positions matching TRBD1. Germline CDR1 is KGHSH and CDR2 is LQKENI. CDR3 size: 17 residues. V was clipped by 3 bases and J by 5 bases; unmatched bases: 13.

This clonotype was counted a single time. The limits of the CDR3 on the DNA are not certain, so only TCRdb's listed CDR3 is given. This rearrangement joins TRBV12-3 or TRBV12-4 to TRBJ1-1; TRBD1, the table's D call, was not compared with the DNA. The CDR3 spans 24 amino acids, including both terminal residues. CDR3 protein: CASTNQTSMYLCASSPRGRLAAFF.

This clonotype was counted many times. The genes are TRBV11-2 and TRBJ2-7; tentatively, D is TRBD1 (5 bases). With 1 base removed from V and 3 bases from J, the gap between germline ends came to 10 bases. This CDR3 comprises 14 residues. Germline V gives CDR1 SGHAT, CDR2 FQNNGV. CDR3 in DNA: TGTGCCAGCAGCTTAGGGGTGACAGACTACGAGCAGTACTTC. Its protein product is CASSLGVTDYEQYF. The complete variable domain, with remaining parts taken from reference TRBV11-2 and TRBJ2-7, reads EAGVAQSPRYKIIEKRQSVAFWCNPISGHATLYWYQQILGQGPKLLIQFQNNGVVDDSQLPKDRFSAERLKGVDSTLKIQPAKLEDSAVYLCASSLGVTDYEQYFGPGTRLTVT.

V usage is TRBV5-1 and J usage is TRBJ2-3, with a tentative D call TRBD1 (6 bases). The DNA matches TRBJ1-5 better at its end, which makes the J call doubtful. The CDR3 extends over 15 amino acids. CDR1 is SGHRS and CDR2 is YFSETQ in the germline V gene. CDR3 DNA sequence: TGCGCCAGCAGCTCCCTAGCGGGGGGCACAGATACGCAGCATTTT. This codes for CASSSLAGGTDTQHF.

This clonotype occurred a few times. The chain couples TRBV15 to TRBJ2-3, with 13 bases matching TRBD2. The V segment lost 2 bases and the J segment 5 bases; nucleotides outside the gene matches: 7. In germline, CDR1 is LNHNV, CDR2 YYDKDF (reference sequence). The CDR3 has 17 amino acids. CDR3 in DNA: TGTGCCACCAGCAGACAGAAGACTAGCGGGGGGAAAGATACGCAGTATTTT. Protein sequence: CATSRQKTSGGKDTQYF.

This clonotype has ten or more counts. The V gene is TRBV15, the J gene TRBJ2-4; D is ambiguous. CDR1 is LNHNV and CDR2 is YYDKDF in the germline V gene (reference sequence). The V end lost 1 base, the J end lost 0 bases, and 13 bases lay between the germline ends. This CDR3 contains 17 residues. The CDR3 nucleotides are TGTGCCACCAGCAGAGTGGAAAGAATCCTAGCCAAAAACATTCAGTACTTC. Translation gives CATSRVERILAKNIQYF.

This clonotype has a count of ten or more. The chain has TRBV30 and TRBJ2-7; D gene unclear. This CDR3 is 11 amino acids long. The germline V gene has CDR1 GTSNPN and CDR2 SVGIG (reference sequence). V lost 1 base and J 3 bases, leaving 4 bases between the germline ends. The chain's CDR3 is CAWSGGYEQYF. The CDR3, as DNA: TGTGCCTGGAGTGGAGGCTACGAGCAGTACTTC.

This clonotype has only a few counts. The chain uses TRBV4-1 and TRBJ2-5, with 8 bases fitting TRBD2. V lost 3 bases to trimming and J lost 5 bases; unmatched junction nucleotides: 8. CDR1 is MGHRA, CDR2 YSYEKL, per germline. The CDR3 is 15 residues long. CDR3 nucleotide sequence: TGCGCCAGCAGCCAGGCCGGACTAGCTGTGGAGACCCAGTACTTC. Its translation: CASSQAGLAVETQYF.

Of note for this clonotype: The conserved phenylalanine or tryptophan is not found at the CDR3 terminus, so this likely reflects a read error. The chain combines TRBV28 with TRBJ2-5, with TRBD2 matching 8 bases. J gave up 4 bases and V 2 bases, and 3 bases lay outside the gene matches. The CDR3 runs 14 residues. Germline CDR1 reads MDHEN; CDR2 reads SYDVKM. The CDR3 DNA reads TGTGCCAGCAGTTTACCGGGAGGGGTAGAGACCCAGTACCTC. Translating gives CASSLPGGVETQYL.

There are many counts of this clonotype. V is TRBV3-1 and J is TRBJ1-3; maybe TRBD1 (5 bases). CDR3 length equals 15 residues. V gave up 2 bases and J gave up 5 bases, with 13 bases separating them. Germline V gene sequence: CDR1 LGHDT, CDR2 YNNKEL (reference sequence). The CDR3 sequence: CASSQLPGGRNTIYF. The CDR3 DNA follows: TGTGCCAGCAGCCAACTACCGGGGGGAAGAAACACCATATATTTT.

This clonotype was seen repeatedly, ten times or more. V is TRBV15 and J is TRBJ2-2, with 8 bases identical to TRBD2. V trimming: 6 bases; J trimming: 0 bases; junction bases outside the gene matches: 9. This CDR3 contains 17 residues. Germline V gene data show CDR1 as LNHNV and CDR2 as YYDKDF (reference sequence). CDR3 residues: CATRAGVAGANTGELFF. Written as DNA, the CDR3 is TGTGCCACCAGAGCGGGGGTAGCAGGGGCGAACACCGGGGAGCTGTTTTTT.

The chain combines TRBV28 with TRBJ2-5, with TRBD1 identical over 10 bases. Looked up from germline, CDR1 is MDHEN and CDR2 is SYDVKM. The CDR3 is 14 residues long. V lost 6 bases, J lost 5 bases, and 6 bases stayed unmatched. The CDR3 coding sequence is TGTGCCAGCAGGGTCGACAGGGGGCACGAGACCCAGTACTTC. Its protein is CASRVDRGHETQYF.

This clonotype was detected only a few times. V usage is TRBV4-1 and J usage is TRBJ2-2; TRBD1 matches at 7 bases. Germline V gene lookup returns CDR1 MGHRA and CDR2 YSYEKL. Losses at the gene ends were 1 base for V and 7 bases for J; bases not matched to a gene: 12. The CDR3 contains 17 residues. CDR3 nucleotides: TGCGCCAGCAGCCAAGTATTAGAAGGGGGCCAACGCGGGGAGCTGTTTTTT. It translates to CASSQVLEGGQRGELFF.

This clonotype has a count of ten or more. This CDR3 reads CASSRQGVNTEAFF. The CDR3 DNA follows: TGTGCCAGCAGCCGACAGGGGGTGAACACTGAAGCTTTCTTT. The rearrangement links TRBV3-1 to TRBJ1-1; 9 nucleotides match TRBD1. This CDR3 region has 14 residues. V gave up 4 bases and J gave up 0 bases; unmatched junction bases: 0. Germline V gene sequence: CDR1 LGHDT, CDR2 YNNKEL (reference sequence).

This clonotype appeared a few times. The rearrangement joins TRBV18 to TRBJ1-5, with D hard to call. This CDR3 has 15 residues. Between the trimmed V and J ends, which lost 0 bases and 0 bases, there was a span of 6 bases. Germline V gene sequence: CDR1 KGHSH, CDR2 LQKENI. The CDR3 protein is CASSPPAGSNQPQHF. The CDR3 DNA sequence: TGTGCCAGCTCACCACCCGCAGGTAGCAATCAGCCCCAGCATTTT.

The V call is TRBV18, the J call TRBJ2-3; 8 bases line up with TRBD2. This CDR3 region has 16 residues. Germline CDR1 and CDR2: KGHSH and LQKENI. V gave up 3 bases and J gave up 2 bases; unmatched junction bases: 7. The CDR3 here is CASSPLSGSPTDTQYF. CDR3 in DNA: TGTGCCAGCTCACCTCTAAGCGGGAGCCCCACAGATACGCAGTATTTT.

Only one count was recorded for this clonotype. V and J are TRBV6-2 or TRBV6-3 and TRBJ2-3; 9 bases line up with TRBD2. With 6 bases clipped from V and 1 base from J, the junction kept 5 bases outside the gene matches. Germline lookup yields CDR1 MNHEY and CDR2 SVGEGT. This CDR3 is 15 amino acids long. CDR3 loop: CASRHSGSRTDTQYF. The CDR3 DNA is TGTGCCAGCAGACATAGCGGGAGCCGCACAGATACGCAGTATTTT.

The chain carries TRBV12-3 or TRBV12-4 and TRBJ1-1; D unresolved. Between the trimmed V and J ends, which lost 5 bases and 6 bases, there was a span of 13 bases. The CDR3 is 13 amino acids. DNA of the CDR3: TGTGCCAGCAGTACTCACAGAGGCGCTGAAGCTTTCTTT. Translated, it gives CASSTHRGAEAFF.

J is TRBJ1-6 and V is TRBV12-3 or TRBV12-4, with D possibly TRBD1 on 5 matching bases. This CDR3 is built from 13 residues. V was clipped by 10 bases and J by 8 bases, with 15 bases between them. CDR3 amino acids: CATKGGAHSPLHF. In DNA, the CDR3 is TGTGCCACGAAAGGTGGGGCGCATTCACCCCTCCACTTT.

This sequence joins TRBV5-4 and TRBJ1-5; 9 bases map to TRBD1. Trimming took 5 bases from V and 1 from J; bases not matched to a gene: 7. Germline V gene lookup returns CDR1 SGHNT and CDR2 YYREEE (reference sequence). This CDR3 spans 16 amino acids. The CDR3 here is CASRPGTGSSNQPQHF. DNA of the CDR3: TGTGCCAGCAGGCCAGGGACAGGGAGCAGCAATCAGCCCCAGCATTTT.

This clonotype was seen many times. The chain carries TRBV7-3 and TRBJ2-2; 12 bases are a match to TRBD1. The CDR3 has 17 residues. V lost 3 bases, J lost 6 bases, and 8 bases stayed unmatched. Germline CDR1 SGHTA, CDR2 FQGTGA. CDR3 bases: TGTGCCAGCAGCTTTGACCCCGGGACAGGGGGCTCCGGGGAGCTGTTTTTT. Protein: CASSFDPGTGGSGELFF. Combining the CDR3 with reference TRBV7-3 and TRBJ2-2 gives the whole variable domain GAGVSQTPSNKVTEKGKYVELRCDPISGHTALYWYRQSLGQGPEFLIYFQGTGAADDSGLPNDRFFAVRPEGSVSTLKIQRTERGDSAVYLCASSFDPGTGGSGELFFGEGSRLTVL.

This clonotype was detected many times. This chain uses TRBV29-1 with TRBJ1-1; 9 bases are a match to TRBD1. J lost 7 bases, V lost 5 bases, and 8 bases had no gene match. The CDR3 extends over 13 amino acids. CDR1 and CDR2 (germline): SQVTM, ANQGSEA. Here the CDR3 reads CSVSGTGNNEAFF. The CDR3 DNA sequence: TGCAGCGTTTCCGGGACAGGGAATAATGAAGCTTTCTTT.

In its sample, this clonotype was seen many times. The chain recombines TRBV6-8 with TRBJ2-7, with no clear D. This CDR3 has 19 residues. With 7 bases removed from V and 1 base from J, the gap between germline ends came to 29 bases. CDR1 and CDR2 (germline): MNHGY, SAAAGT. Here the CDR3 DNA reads TGTGCCAGCAATATCCAAGGACCCCTGCGCAATACCCTGTCCTACGAGCAGTACTTC. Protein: CASNIQGPLRNTLSYEQYF.

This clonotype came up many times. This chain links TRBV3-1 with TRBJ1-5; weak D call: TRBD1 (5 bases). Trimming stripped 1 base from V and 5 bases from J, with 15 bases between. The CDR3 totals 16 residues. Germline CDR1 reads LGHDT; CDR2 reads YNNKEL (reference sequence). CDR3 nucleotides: TGTGCCAGCAGCCAAGGTACGGGCAGGGTTGATCAGCCCCAGCATTTT. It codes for CASSQGTGRVDQPQHF.